These 21 T cell receptor beta chains originate from one sample sequenced in a study of blood T cells in healthy people across ages. Next came a second PCR, run for 7 to 11 cycles, which used a sample-barcoded 5' primer along with a J-beta primer mix. One entry per CDR3 protein, called by TCRdb with MiXCR from the 5' RACE reads. The sample lists 800,000 to 950,000 distinct CDR3 sequences; just under 30% were seen once. Separately, the same data were catalogued under a study of T cells of mothers and their children.

The sample comprised blood. The receptors were sampled from a woman in her forties in good health.

V is TRBV5-1 and J is TRBJ2-4; 12 nucleotides match TRBD2. Germline CDR1 SGHRS, CDR2 YFSETQ. The CDR3 runs 19 residues. Trimming removed 0 bases from V and 1 base from J; junction bases left unmatched: 8. In DNA form, the CDR3 reads TGCGCCAGCAGCTTGGGGACTAGCGGGGCGACGGGGGCCAAAAACATTCAGTACTTC. It encodes CASSLGTSGATGAKNIQYF.

Comment on this clonotype: One end of the junction does not line up with germline, which may come from a read error. V and J are TRBV6-2 or TRBV6-3 and TRBJ1-2; D possibly corresponds to TRBD1 (6 bases). The CDR3 runs 19 residues. Germline lookup yields CDR1 MNHEY and CDR2 SVGEGT. Written as DNA, the CDR3 is TGTGCCAGCAGTTACCCCTCCGGAAACGGGACACCTTTAAACTATGGCTGCACCTTC. Translating it yields CASSYPSGNGTPLNYGCTF.

This clonotype was counted only a few times. J is TRBJ1-2 and V is TRBV28; weak D call: TRBD1 (5 bases). The germline CDR1 and CDR2 sequences are MDHEN and SYDVKM. The CDR3 has 17 amino acids. Trimming pared 3 bases from V and 2 bases from J, leaving 19 bases between. CDR3 in DNA: TGTGCCAGCAGTTTGTGGGGAGTGAAGGGACTCAACTATGGCTACACCTTC. Protein sequence: CASSLWGVKGLNYGYTF.

This clonotype was found once. An end of the junction differs from the germline gene, which may be a read error. This sequence joins TRBV5-6 and TRBJ2-7, with D maybe TRBD1 (6 bases). The J call may be incorrect, as the DNA end agrees better with TRBJ2-5. The CDR3 length is 15 residues. CDR1 is SGHDT, CDR2 YYEEEE, per germline. The CDR3 DNA is TGTGCCAGCTGCTTTGTGGGCAGGGGTCGGGAGACCCAGTACTTC. Translation: CASCFVGRGRETQYF.

This clonotype was recorded many times. The CDR3 sequence is CASRSSGGSYEQYF. CDR3 nucleotides: TGTGCCAGCAGAAGCAGCGGGGGTTCCTACGAGCAGTACTTC. The rearrangement links TRBV7-2 to TRBJ2-7; 8 positions agree with TRBD2. This CDR3 contains 14 residues. Germline lookup yields CDR1 SGHTA and CDR2 FQGNSA. Trimming cost V 6 bases and J 1 base; bases outside gene matches: 5.

This clonotype was counted between two and nine times. The V call is TRBV20-1, the J call TRBJ1-5; D not certain. CDR1 is DFQATT, CDR2 SNEGSKA, per germline (reference sequence). The V and J ends lost 3 bases and 5 bases respectively, with 14 bases between them. The CDR3 consists of 14 residues. The CDR3 is CSASNGEGDQPQHF. The CDR3 DNA reads as TGCAGTGCTAGCAACGGGGAGGGCGATCAGCCCCAGCATTTT.

This clonotype was observed at least ten times. The V gene is TRBV5-1, the J gene TRBJ2-7, with TRBD1 as a possible D gene (6 bases). The V and J ends lost 4 bases and 1 base respectively, with 12 bases between them. Germline assignment: CDR1 SGHRS and CDR2 YFSETQ. The CDR3 spans 14 residues. The CDR3 nucleotides are TGCGCCAGCAGCAGAAGCAGGGGTTCCTACGAGCAGTACTTC. Its protein product is CASSRSRGSYEQYF.

To note about this clonotype: A much larger clonotype is one base distant, so this may be a read error. This chain connects TRBV10-3 to TRBJ2-3; D may be TRBD2 (5 bases). V was pared by 7 bases and J by 6 bases, with 14 bases between. The germline CDR1 and CDR2 sequences are ENHRY and SYGVKD. CDR3 length equals 13 residues. This chain's CDR3 is CAINARESDTQYF. In nucleotides, the CDR3 is TGTGCCATCAATGCGAGGGAGTCGGATACGCAGTATTTT.

This clonotype appeared many times. V gene TRBV20-1 combines with J gene TRBJ2-7; either TRBD1 or TRBD2 may supply D (5 bases each). The length of the CDR3 is 11 residues. Trimming took 5 bases from V and 4 from J, leaving 9 bases between them. Germline values: CDR1 DFQATT, CDR2 SNEGSKA (reference sequence). CDR3 in DNA: TGCAGTGCTGGGGACCGGTACGAGCAGTACTTC. The encoded protein is CSAGDRYEQYF.

This clonotype was counted between two and nine times. The genes are TRBV9 and TRBJ1-2, with a possible D match to TRBD1 (6 bases). The germline V and J ends were trimmed by 3 bases and 5 bases, with 11 bases remaining between them. The CDR3 spans 13 residues. CDR1 is SGDLS, CDR2 YYNGEE, per germline. This CDR3 reads CASSARTGYGYTF. The CDR3 bases are TGTGCCAGCAGCGCCCGAACAGGGTATGGCTACACCTTC. Filled out from reference TRBV9 and TRBJ1-2, the complete variable domain reads DSGVTQTPKHLITATGQRVTLRCSPRSGDLSVYWYQQSLDQGLQFLIQYYNGEERAKGNILERFSAQQFPDLHSELNLSSLELGDSALYFCASSARTGYGYTFGSGTRLTVV.

This clonotype has only a few counts. The rearrangement uses TRBV7-3 and TRBJ1-1, with unresolved D. V was clipped by 2 bases and J by 5 bases, with 12 bases between them. The CDR3 spans 14 residues. Germline V gene lookup returns CDR1 SGHTA and CDR2 FQGTGA. The CDR3 DNA reads TGTGCCAGCAGCTTATATCCGGGAGCTACTGAAGCTTTCTTT. This sequence encodes CASSLYPGATEAFF.

The chain uses TRBV4-1 and TRBJ1-1; no clear D. The V end was cut by 2 bases, the J end by 7 bases, with 8 bases between. Germline loops: CDR1 MGHRA, CDR2 YSYEKL. This CDR3 is built from 12 residues. The CDR3 sequence is CASSQSKNEAFF. The CDR3 DNA is TGCGCCAGCAGCCAATCTAAAAATGAAGCTTTCTTT.

The V call is TRBV4-1, the J call TRBJ2-5, with a tentative D call TRBD1 (5 bases). The CDR3 sequence is 16 residues long. Trimming cost V 1 base and J 1 base, with 13 bases left between them. Germline V lookup: CDR1 MGHRA, CDR2 YSYEKL. The DNA of the CDR3 is TGCGCCAGCAGCCAAGGTTTTGGAGACAGCCAAGAGACCCAGTACTTC. Translating gives CASSQGFGDSQETQYF.

V gene TRBV3-1 combines with J gene TRBJ1-5, with D uncertain. V lost 5 bases and J lost 5, with 10 bases in between. This CDR3 is built from 13 residues. Germline loops: CDR1 LGHDT, CDR2 YNNKEL (reference sequence). CDR3 DNA sequence: TGTGCCAGCAGCGCAGACGGCCATCAGCCCCAGCATTTT. This sequence encodes CASSADGHQPQHF.

The rearrangement links TRBV27 to TRBJ2-7, with D possibly TRBD1 on 6 matching bases. Germline V CDR1 and CDR2: MNHEY, SMNVEV (reference sequence). This CDR3 comprises 14 residues. The V and J ends lost 2 bases and 4 bases respectively, with 12 bases between them. CDR3 nucleotides: TGTGCCAGCAGTTTAAACAGGGCCGGTTACGAGCAGTACTTC. This translates into CASSLNRAGYEQYF.

This clonotype has a handful of counts. An end of the junction does not agree with germline; a read error may underlie this. The chain uses TRBV4-2 and TRBJ2-7; perhaps TRBD1 as D (6 bases). The V gene's germline CDR1 is LGHNA and CDR2 YNFKEQ. The length of the CDR3 is 17 residues. The CDR3, as DNA: TGTGCCGGCAGCCGTGGGGGCACACCACGCGATGGTTACGAGCAGTACTTC. Its translation: CAGSRGGTPRDGYEQYF.

This clonotype showed up many times. The genes are TRBV10-3 and TRBJ2-1; the D gene is possibly TRBD1 (7 bases). V shed 2 bases and J shed 2 bases, with 10 bases lying between them. The germline V gene has CDR1 ENHRY and CDR2 SYGVKD. The CDR3 extends over 15 amino acids. The CDR3 bases are TGTGCCATCAGTGAGGGAGGGGGCACCTACAATGAGCAGTTCTTC. Amino acids: CAISEGGGTYNEQFF.

The chain recombines TRBV7-2 with TRBJ2-3; D perhaps matches TRBD1 (5 bases). V shed 5 bases and J shed 1 base, with 19 bases lying between them. The CDR3 sequence is 17 residues long. Germline values: CDR1 SGHTA, CDR2 FQGNSA. The CDR3 DNA sequence: TGTGCCAGCAGCCGAGGTGCTTCAGGGCCCCGCACAGATACGCAGTATTTT. It codes for CASSRGASGPRTDTQYF.

This clonotype was observed a single time. V usage is TRBV7-9 and J usage is TRBJ1-1, with D unresolved. V was trimmed by 5 bases and J by 6 bases, leaving 7 bases between them. The CDR3 has 11 residues. The germline gives CDR1 SEHNR, CDR2 FQNEAQ (reference sequence). As DNA, the CDR3 is TGTGCCAGCAGCCAGACCTCTGAAGCTTTCTTT. Amino acid sequence: CASSQTSEAFF.

The chain carries TRBV27 and TRBJ1-5; no clear D gene. V lost 5 bases to trimming and J lost 9 bases, with 14 bases between them. The CDR3 length is 13 residues. Looked up from germline, CDR1 is MNHEY and CDR2 is SMNVEV (reference sequence). In nucleotides, the CDR3 is TGTGCCAGCAGTCTCGACTCACTCCTGCCCCAGCATTTT. Translating it yields CASSLDSLLPQHF.

This clonotype occurred a few times. The chain uses TRBV6-4 and TRBJ2-3; D gene unclear. The germline gives CDR1 MRHNA, CDR2 SNTAGT. The germline V and J ends were trimmed by 2 bases and 2 bases, with 5 bases remaining between them. The CDR3 is 13 amino acids. This CDR3 is CASSDRITDTQYF. The CDR3 DNA is TGTGCCAGCAGTGACAGAATCACAGATACGCAGTATTTT.